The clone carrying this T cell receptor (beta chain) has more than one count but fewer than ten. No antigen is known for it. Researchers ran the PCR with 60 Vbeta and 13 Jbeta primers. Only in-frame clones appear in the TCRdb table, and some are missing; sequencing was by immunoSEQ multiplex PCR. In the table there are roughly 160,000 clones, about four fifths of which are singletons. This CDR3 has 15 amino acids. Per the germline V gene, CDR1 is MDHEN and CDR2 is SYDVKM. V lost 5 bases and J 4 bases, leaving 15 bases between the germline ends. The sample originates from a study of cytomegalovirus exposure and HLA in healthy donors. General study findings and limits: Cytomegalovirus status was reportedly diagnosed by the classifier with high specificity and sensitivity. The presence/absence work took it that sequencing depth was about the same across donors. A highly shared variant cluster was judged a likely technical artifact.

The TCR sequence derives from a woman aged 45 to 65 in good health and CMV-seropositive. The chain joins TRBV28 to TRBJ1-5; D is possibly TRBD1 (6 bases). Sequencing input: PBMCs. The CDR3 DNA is TGTGCCAGCAGTCGGGAGGGACACAAGAATCAGCCCCAGCATTTT. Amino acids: CASSREGHKNQPQHF.